This record covers a single T cell receptor beta chain. The entry originates in a study of blood T cell repertoires in COVID-19. As for the study in general: Acute and convalescent COVID-19 samples came from the United States, Italy and Spain. PBMCs, B-cell-depleted T cells, or T cells provided the cDNA or gDNA that made up the material.

This CDR3 is 15 amino acids long. After removal of 2 bases from V and 8 bases from J, the junction contained 9 bases not matched to a gene. Germline CDR1 and CDR2: MNHEY and SVGEGT. In the original workflow: Nucleated cell number was recorded as an estimate derived from reference gene primer amplification. The method was immunoSEQ multiplex PCR; TCRdb's version includes in-frame clones alone and lacks a portion of them. Clone size and the V and J calls come from that table; the DNA yielded D and trimming. The sample includes about 380,000 clones, roughly 80% of them seen just once. The chain uses TRBV6-2 or TRBV6-3 and TRBJ2-1, with 7 bases that match TRBD2. This clonotype originated in a human donor with acute or convalescent COVID-19. The donor label of this sample is uncertain. The sequenced sample consisted of peripheral blood. This chain's CDR3 is CASSYRTSEGYEQFF. As DNA, the CDR3 is TGTGCCAGCAGTTACCGGACTAGTGAAGGGTATGAGCAGTTCTTC.